These 27 T cell receptor beta chains share one sample of origin, sequenced in a study of Graves' ophthalmopathy and Graves' hyperthyroidism. Amplified TCR beta CDR3 regions were obtained using RNA transcripts as template. RT-PCR with HTBI primers came first, then second-round multiplex PCR. TCRdb ran MiXCR on the multiplex PCR reads and lists one entry per CDR3 protein. Among hundreds of thousands of distinct CDR3 sequences listed, about 40% were seen once. The sequencing sample was made of peripheral blood. These receptors were collected from an adult man with Graves' ophthalmopathy.

This chain connects TRBV29-1 to TRBJ1-1, with 7 bases lining up with TRBD1. This CDR3 spans 15 amino acids. After removal of 5 bases from V and 1 base from J, the junction contained 10 bases not matched to a gene. Germline V gene lookup returns CDR1 SQVTM and CDR2 ANQGSEA. CDR3 loop: CSVRGTVERNTEAFF. CDR3 DNA sequence: TGCAGCGTTCGCGGGACAGTCGAAAGGAACACTGAAGCTTTCTTT. Together with reference TRBV29-1 and TRBJ1-1, the CDR3 gives the full variable domain: SAVISQKPSRDICQRGTSLTIQCQVDSQVTMMFWYRQQPGQSLTLIATANQGSEATYESGFVIDKFPISRPNLTFSTLTVSNMSPEDSSIYLCSVRGTVERNTEAFFGQGTRLTVV.

Many counts were recorded for this clonotype. The chain combines TRBV7-9 with TRBJ2-7; 9 nucleotides agree with TRBD1. Germline CDR1 SEHNR, CDR2 FQNEAQ (reference sequence). This CDR3 has 15 residues. With 4 bases clipped from V and 2 bases from J, the junction kept 6 bases outside the gene matches. As DNA, the CDR3 is TGTGCCAGCAGCTCCGGGACAGGGCCACCCTACGAGCAGTACTTC. It specifies CASSSGTGPPYEQYF.

Ten or more counts support this clonotype. The rearrangement joins TRBV15 to TRBJ1-2, with D uncertain. V lost 6 bases and J 8 bases, leaving 13 bases between the germline ends. CDR3 size: 12 residues. Germline V gene data show CDR1 as LNHNV and CDR2 as YYDKDF (reference sequence). In DNA form, the CDR3 reads TGTGCCACCAGACCGCCGTTGGGCGGCTACACCTTC. Translated, it gives CATRPPLGGYTF.

This clonotype was detected ten times or more. The V gene is TRBV11-3, the J gene TRBJ2-7, with TRBD2 matching 12 bases. CDR3 length: 16 residues. Germline V gives CDR1 SGHNT, CDR2 YENEEA. V dropped 6 bases and J dropped 2; count of bases not matched to a gene: 8. The CDR3 loop reads CASSTGLAGIAYEQYF. The CDR3 DNA follows: TGTGCCAGCAGTACCGGACTAGCGGGAATTGCCTACGAGCAGTACTTC.

This clonotype came up many times. CDR3 protein: CATRGDSYEQYF. For the CDR3, the DNA is TGTGCCACCCGAGGAGACAGTTACGAGCAGTACTTC. J is TRBJ2-7 and V is TRBV10-3; maybe TRBD1 (5 bases). Trimming took off 10 bases at V and 4 bases at J, with 14 bases between the two ends. Germline lookup yields CDR1 ENHRY and CDR2 SYGVKD. This CDR3 is built from 12 residues.

This clonotype has more than one count but fewer than ten. CDR3 amino acids: CASSDAGTSGYEQYF. In nucleotides, the CDR3 is TGTGCCAGCAGCGACGCGGGGACTAGCGGCTACGAGCAGTACTTC. The chain carries TRBV6-5 and TRBJ2-7; TRBD2 agrees at 11 bases. Trimming took 6 bases from V and 3 from J; bases not matched to a gene: 7. Germline lookup yields CDR1 MNHEY and CDR2 SVGAGI. The CDR3 consists of 15 residues.

This clonotype was counted ten times or more. This chain connects TRBV5-6 to TRBJ2-7; D is unresolved. V lost 0 bases and J lost 4, with 11 bases in between. CDR3 length: 14 amino acids. CDR1 is SGHDT, CDR2 YYEEEE, per germline. CDR3 sequence reads: CASSLAGNGYEQYF. CDR3 DNA: TGTGCCAGCAGCTTGGCCGGCAATGGATACGAGCAGTACTTC.

J is TRBJ2-5 and V is TRBV19; D gene uncertain. This CDR3 has 12 amino acids. The germline V and J ends were trimmed by 3 bases and 4 bases, with 6 bases remaining between them. Per the germline V gene, CDR1 is LNHDA and CDR2 is SQIVND (reference sequence). The CDR3 nucleotides read TGTGCCAGTAGTATGTGGCGAGAGACCCAGTACTTC. This sequence encodes CASSMWRETQYF.

This sequence joins TRBV29-1 and TRBJ2-5; TRBD2 matches at 13 bases. This CDR3 spans 13 amino acids. Losses at the gene ends were 8 bases for V and 5 bases for J; bases not matched to a gene: 5. The germline V gene has CDR1 SQVTM and CDR2 ANQGSEA. This CDR3 reads CSIGLAGDETQYF. In DNA, the CDR3 is TGCAGCATCGGACTAGCGGGAGATGAGACCCAGTACTTC.

This clonotype was seen a handful of times. V usage is TRBV7-9 and J usage is TRBJ2-7; D is undetermined. Between the trimmed V and J ends, which lost 5 bases and 3 bases, there was a span of 14 bases. This CDR3 is built from 14 residues. Germline CDR1 SEHNR, CDR2 FQNEAQ (reference sequence). The CDR3 sequence: CASSQGLWNYEQYF. Here the CDR3 DNA reads TGTGCCAGCAGCCAAGGGCTCTGGAACTACGAGCAGTACTTC.

CDR3 nucleotides: TGTGCCAGCAGCGCCGGGGGTAGCATCCTGACTTTC. Its translation is CASSAGGSILTF. V usage is TRBV9 and J usage is TRBJ2-6, with D perhaps matching TRBD2 (6 bases). The CDR3 covers 12 residues. The germline CDR1 and CDR2 sequences are SGDLS and YYNGEE. The V and J ends lost 3 bases and 14 bases respectively, with 12 bases between them.

The chain couples TRBV25-1 to TRBJ1-2; D is perhaps TRBD1 (6 bases). This CDR3 is built from 15 residues. V gave up 1 base and J gave up 6 bases, with 15 bases separating them. CDR1 and CDR2 from the germline V gene are MGHDK and SYGVNS. In nucleotides, the CDR3 is TGTGCCAGCAGTGAATTCGGGGGCGCAAGGGATGGCTACACCTTC. Translating it yields CASSEFGGARDGYTF.

As concerns this clonotype: This clone may be a read error of a much larger clone one base away. The chain has TRBV19 and TRBJ2-5; D possibly corresponds to TRBD2 (5 bases). Germline V gene sequence: CDR1 LNHDA, CDR2 SQIVND (reference sequence). The length of the CDR3 is 14 residues. V dropped 4 bases and J dropped 5 bases, with 14 bases sitting between them. Written as DNA, the CDR3 is TGTGCCAGTAGTACTGGACGGCGAGGGGAGACCCAGTACTTC. Its protein is CASSTGRRGETQYF.

This chain uses TRBV12-3 or TRBV12-4 with TRBJ1-4; possible D gene TRBD1, 5 bases. The CDR3 loop spans 15 amino acids. V gave up 5 bases and J gave up 5 bases, with 15 bases separating them. The chain's CDR3 is CASSRAGTENEKLFF. The CDR3, as DNA: TGTGCCAGCAGTCGCGCCGGGACGGAGAATGAAAAACTGTTTTTT.

V usage is TRBV2 and J usage is TRBJ1-5; D is ambiguous. Trimming stripped 2 bases from V and 10 bases from J, with 15 bases between. The germline gives CDR1 SNHLY, CDR2 FYNNEI. The CDR3 runs 14 residues. The CDR3 coding sequence is TGTGCCAGCAGTGAATCAGGAGGCGCGGGACCCCAGCATTTT. Translated, it gives CASSESGGAGPQHF.

This clonotype was observed at least ten times. The V call is TRBV4-3, the J call TRBJ1-1; possible D gene TRBD1, 5 bases. CDR1 and CDR2 (germline): LGHNA, YSLEER. Trimming cost V 1 base and J 5 bases, with 11 bases left between them. The CDR3 totals 14 residues. Here the CDR3 DNA reads TGCGCCAGCAGCCAAGGGGGGAGGGCGACTGAAGCTTTCTTT. This codes for CASSQGGRATEAFF.

Only a few counts were recorded for this clonotype. The rearrangement uses TRBV6-1 and TRBJ1-2; maybe TRBD1 (5 bases). Germline V gene data show CDR1 as MNHNS and CDR2 as SASEGT. The V end was cut by 0 bases, the J end by 5 bases, with 10 bases between. This CDR3 is built from 14 residues. CDR3 protein: CASSEAGDLYGYTF. In DNA form, the CDR3 reads TGTGCCAGCAGTGAAGCGGGGGACTTATATGGCTACACCTTC.

This clonotype came up many times. DNA for the CDR3: TGTGCCAGCAGTGAAGGGGTTTTAGCGGGGGACCAAGAGACCCAGTACTTC. Its translation: CASSEGVLAGDQETQYF. This rearrangement joins TRBV2 to TRBJ2-5; 9 positions match TRBD2. J lost 0 bases, V lost 1 base, and 6 bases had no gene match. Germline values: CDR1 SNHLY, CDR2 FYNNEI. CDR3 length equals 17 residues.

The chain employs TRBV12-3 or TRBV12-4 and TRBJ2-5; D may match TRBD1 or TRBD2 (5 bases each). This CDR3 comprises 16 residues. The V and J ends lost 6 bases and 1 base respectively, with 18 bases between them. CDR3 sequence: CASSVLGERSQETQYF. The CDR3 region has the DNA TGTGCCAGCAGCGTCTTGGGGGAGAGATCCCAAGAGACCCAGTACTTC.

The chain uses TRBV27 and TRBJ1-6; D not resolved. The CDR3 has 15 amino acids. V lost 8 bases, J lost 0 bases, and 11 bases lay in between. Germline CDR1 and CDR2: MNHEY and SMNVEV (reference sequence). CDR3 bases: TGTGCCAGCTCCCCATGGGGCTCCTATAATTCACCCCTCCACTTT. Translation: CASSPWGSYNSPLHF.

This rearrangement joins TRBV7-2 to TRBJ2-2; D is unresolved. This CDR3 has 12 amino acids. V dropped 1 base and J dropped 11 bases, with 8 bases sitting between them. Looked up from germline, CDR1 is SGHTA and CDR2 is FQGNSA. The CDR3 DNA is TGTGCCAGCAGCTTAGTTACCGAAGAGCTGTTTTTT. Protein: CASSLVTEELFF.

The chain couples TRBV10-3 to TRBJ1-2; TRBD1 aligns across 9 bases. Unmatched junction bases numbered 7, after V lost 6 bases and J lost 8 bases. The CDR3 is made up of 13 amino acids. CDR1 and CDR2 (germline): ENHRY, SYGVKD. The CDR3 protein is CAISRDRVGGYTF. In nucleotides, the CDR3 is TGTGCCATCAGCCGGGACAGGGTAGGAGGCTACACCTTC.

For this clonotype: A read error is likely, as this CDR3 ends without the conserved phenylalanine or tryptophan. Because the CDR3's place on the DNA is in doubt, the DNA is left out and the CDR3 is given as listed by TCRdb. The gene calls are TRBV2 and TRBJ1-5. The germline V gene has CDR1 SNHLY and CDR2 FYNNEI. The CDR3 spans 8 amino acids, including both terminal residues. The CDR3 spells CASSDGQV.

The CDR3 nucleotides read TGTGCCACCAGTGAAGGACAGGGTACCGGCGAGCAGTACTTC. Translation gives CATSEGQGTGEQYF. The genes are TRBV24-1 and TRBJ2-7; 8 positions agree with TRBD1. The CDR3 has 14 amino acids. Losses at the gene ends were 4 bases for V and 6 bases for J; bases not matched to a gene: 7. Germline loops: CDR1 KGHDR, CDR2 SFDVKD.

In this sample, this clonotype turned up once. The V gene is TRBV25-1, the J gene TRBJ1-2; tentative D call: TRBD1 (6 bases). Germline V lookup: CDR1 MGHDK, CDR2 SYGVNS. V lost 8 bases and J 8 bases, leaving 15 bases between the germline ends. This CDR3 comprises 12 residues. The CDR3: CASRTSGDGYTF. The CDR3 DNA is TGTGCCAGCCGGACCTCAGGGGACGGCTACACCTTC.

Only a few counts were recorded for this clonotype. V usage is TRBV10-3 and J usage is TRBJ1-2; maybe TRBD1 (6 bases). Trimming stripped 10 bases from V and 8 bases from J, with 29 bases between. The CDR3 contains 16 residues. Germline V gene sequence: CDR1 ENHRY, CDR2 SYGVKD. CDR3 nucleotides: TGTGCCAGCTCCCCCCTGGGGGCCAAAGCGGAAGAAGGCTACACCTTC. Protein sequence: CASSPLGAKAEEGYTF.

This clonotype was recorded many times. CDR3 in amino acids: CASSLPGTSKTQYF. In nucleotides, the CDR3 is TGTGCCAGCAGCTTACCGGGAACCTCTAAGACCCAGTACTTC. This sequence joins TRBV7-9 and TRBJ2-5; D might be TRBD2 (5 bases). The CDR3 is 14 amino acids. Germline loops: CDR1 SEHNR, CDR2 FQNEAQ (reference sequence). V was clipped by 2 bases and J by 6 bases, with 13 bases between them.